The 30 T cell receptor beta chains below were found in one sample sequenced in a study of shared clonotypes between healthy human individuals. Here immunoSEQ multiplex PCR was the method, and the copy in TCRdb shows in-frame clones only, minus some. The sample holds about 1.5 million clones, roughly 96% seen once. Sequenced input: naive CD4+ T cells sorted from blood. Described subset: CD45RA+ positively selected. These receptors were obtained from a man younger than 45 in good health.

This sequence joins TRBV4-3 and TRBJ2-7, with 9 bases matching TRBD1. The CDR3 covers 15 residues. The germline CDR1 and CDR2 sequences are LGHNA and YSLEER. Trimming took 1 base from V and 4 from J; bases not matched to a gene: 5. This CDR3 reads CASSQVQGARYEQYF. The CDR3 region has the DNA TGCGCCAGCAGCCAAGTACAGGGGGCTCGGTACGAGCAGTACTTC.

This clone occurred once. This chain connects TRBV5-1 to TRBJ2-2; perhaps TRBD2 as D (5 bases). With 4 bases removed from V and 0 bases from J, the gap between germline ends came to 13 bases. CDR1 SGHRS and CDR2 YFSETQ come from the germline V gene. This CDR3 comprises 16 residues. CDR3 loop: CASSQFSDPNTGELFF. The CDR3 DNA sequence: TGCGCCAGCAGCCAATTTAGCGATCCGAACACCGGGGAGCTGTTTTTT.

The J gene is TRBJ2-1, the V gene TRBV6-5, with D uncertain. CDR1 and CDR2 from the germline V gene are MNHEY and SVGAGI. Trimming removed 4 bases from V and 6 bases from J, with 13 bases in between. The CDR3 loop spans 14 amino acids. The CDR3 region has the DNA TGTGCCAGCAGTTGGAGTCGGCACCCCAATGAGCAGTTCTTC. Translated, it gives CASSWSRHPNEQFF.

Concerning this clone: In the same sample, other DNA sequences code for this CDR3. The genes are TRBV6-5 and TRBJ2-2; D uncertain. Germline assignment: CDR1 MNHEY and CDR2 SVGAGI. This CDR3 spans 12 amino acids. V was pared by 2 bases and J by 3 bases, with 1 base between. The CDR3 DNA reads TGTGCCAGCAGTTACGACACCGGGGAGCTGTTTTTT. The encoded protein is CASSYDTGELFF.

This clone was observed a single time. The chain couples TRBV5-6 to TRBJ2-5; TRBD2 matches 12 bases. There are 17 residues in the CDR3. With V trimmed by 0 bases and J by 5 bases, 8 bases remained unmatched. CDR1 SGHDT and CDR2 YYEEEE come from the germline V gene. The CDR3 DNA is TGTGCCAGCAGCTTGGGACTAGCGGGAGTTAGAGTCGAGACCCAGTACTTC. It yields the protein CASSLGLAGVRVETQYF.

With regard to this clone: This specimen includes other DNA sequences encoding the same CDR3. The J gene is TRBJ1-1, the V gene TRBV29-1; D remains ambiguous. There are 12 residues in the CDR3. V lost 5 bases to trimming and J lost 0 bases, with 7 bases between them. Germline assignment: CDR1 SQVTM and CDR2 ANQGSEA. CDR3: CSVSRLNTEAFF. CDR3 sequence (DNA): TGCAGCGTTTCAAGATTGAACACTGAAGCTTTCTTT. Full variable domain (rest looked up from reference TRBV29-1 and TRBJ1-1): SAVISQKPSRDICQRGTSLTIQCQVDSQVTMMFWYRQQPGQSLTLIATANQGSEATYESGFVIDKFPISRPNLTFSTLTVSNMSPEDSSIYLCSVSRLNTEAFFGQGTRLTVV.

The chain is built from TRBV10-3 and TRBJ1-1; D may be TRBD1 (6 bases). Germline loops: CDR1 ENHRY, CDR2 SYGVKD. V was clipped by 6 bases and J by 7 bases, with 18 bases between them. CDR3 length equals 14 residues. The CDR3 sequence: CAIREPANRVEAFF. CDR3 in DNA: TGTGCCATCAGAGAACCGGCCAACAGGGTTGAAGCTTTCTTT.

CDR3 DNA sequence: TGTGCCAGCAGCCAAGAGCTAGCGGGAGCCTACAATGAGCAGTTCTTC. The encoded protein is CASSQELAGAYNEQFF. V is TRBV4-2 and J is TRBJ2-1; 10 bases align to TRBD2. This CDR3 is built from 16 residues. Germline-derived CDR1 and CDR2 are LGHNA and YNFKEQ. V was pared by 0 bases and J by 2 bases, with 1 base of the junction left unmatched.

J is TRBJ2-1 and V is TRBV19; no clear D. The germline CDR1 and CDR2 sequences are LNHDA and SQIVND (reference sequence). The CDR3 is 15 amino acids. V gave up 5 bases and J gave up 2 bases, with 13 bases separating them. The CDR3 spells CASSFQEMTYNEQFF. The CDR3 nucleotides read TGTGCCAGTAGTTTTCAGGAGATGACCTACAATGAGCAGTTCTTC.

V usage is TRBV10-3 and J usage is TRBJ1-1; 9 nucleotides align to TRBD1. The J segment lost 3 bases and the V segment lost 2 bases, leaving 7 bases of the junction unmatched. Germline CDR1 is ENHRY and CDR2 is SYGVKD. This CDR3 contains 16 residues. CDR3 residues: CAISEVWGQGHTEAFF. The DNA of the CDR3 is TGTGCCATCAGTGAGGTTTGGGGACAGGGACACACTGAAGCTTTCTTT.

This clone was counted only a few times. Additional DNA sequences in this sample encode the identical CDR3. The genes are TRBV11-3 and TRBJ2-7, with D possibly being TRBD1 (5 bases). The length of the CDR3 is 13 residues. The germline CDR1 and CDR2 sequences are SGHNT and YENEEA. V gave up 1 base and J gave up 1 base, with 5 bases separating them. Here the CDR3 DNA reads TGTGCCAGCAGCTTAGGACAGTCCTACGAGCAGTACTTC. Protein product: CASSLGQSYEQYF.

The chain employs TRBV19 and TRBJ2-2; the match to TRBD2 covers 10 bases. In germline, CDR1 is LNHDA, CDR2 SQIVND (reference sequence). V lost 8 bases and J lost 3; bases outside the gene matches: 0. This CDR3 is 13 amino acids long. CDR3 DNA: TGTGCCAGTGGACTAGCGGACACCGGGGAGCTGTTTTTT. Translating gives CASGLADTGELFF. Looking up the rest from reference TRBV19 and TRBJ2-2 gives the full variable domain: DGGITQSPKYLFRKEGQNVTLSCEQNLNHDAMYWYRQDPGQGLRLIYYSQIVNDFQKGDIAEGYSVSREKKESFPLTVTSAQKNPTAFYLCASGLADTGELFFGEGSRLTVL.

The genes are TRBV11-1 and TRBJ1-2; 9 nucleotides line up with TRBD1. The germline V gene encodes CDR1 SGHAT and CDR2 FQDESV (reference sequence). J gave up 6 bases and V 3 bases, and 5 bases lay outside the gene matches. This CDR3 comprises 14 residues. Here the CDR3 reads CASSFMGQGNGYTF. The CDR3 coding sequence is TGTGCCAGCAGCTTCATGGGACAGGGCAATGGCTACACCTTC.

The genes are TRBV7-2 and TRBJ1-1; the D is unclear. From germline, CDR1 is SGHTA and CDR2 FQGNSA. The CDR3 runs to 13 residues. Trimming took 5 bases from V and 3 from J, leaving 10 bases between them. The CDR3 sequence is CASSAARHTEAFF. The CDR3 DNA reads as TGTGCCAGCAGCGCCGCGCGGCACACTGAAGCTTTCTTT.

Here the CDR3 DNA reads TGTGCCAGTAGTCTGGGTGGAAACACCATATATTTT. Translating it yields CASSLGGNTIYF. This rearrangement joins TRBV19 to TRBJ1-3; no clear D. Looked up from germline, CDR1 is LNHDA and CDR2 is SQIVND (reference sequence). V gave up 5 bases and J gave up 3 bases, with 5 bases separating them. CDR3 length: 12 amino acids. The variable domain in full, completed from reference TRBV19 and TRBJ1-3, reads DGGITQSPKYLFRKEGQNVTLSCEQNLNHDAMYWYRQDPGQGLRLIYYSQIVNDFQKGDIAEGYSVSREKKESFPLTVTSAQKNPTAFYLCASSLGGNTIYFGEGSWLTVV.

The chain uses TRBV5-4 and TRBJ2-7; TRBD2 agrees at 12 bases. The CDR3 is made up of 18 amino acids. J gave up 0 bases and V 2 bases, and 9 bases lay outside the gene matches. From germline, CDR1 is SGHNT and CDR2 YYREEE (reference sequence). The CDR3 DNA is TGTGCCAGCAGCTTAGGGGGACTAGCGGGCGGGTTCTCCTACGAGCAGTACTTC. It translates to CASSLGGLAGGFSYEQYF.

The CDR3 coding sequence is TGTGCCAGCAGCTTATTGGGCGGCCCCTACAATGAGCAGTTCTTC. The encoded protein is CASSLLGGPYNEQFF. The chain recombines TRBV7-9 with TRBJ2-1; D is undetermined. V was cut by 2 bases and J by 2 bases, with 10 bases left in between. Looked up from germline, CDR1 is SEHNR and CDR2 is FQNEAQ (reference sequence). This CDR3 comprises 15 residues.

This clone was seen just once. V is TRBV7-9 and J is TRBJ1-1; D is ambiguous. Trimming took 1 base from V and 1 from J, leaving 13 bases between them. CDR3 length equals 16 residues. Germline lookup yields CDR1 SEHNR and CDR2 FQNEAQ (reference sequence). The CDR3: CASSLVLSPGNTEAFF. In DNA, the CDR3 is TGTGCCAGCAGCTTAGTACTGTCCCCGGGGAACACTGAAGCTTTCTTT. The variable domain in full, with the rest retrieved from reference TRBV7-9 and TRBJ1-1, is DTGVSQNPRHKITKRGQNVTFRCDPISEHNRLYWYRQTLGQGPEFLTYFQNEAQLEKSRLLSDRFSAERPKGSFSTLEIQRTEQGDSAMYLCASSLVLSPGNTEAFFGQGTRLTVV.

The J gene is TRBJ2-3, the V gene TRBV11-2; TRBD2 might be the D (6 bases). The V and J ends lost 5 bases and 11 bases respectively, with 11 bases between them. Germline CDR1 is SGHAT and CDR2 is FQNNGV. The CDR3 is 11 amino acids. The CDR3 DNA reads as TGTGCCAGCAGCCGGGACTTGTTGCAGTATTTT. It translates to CASSRDLLQYF.

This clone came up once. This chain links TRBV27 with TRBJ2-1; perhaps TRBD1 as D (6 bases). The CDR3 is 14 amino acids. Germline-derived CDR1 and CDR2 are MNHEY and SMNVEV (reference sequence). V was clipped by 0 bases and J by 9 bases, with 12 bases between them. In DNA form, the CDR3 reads TGTGCCAGCAGTTTATCGAAAGGGGGTGGTGAGCAGTTCTTC. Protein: CASSLSKGGGEQFF.

The CDR3 protein is CSAGELHEQYF. In nucleotides, the CDR3 is TGCAGTGCTGGGGAGCTCCACGAGCAGTACTTC. This chain connects TRBV20-1 to TRBJ2-7, with a possible D match to TRBD2 (5 bases). The V end lost 5 bases, the J end lost 5 bases, and 10 bases lay between the germline ends. The V gene's germline CDR1 is DFQATT and CDR2 SNEGSKA (reference sequence). This CDR3 spans 11 amino acids.

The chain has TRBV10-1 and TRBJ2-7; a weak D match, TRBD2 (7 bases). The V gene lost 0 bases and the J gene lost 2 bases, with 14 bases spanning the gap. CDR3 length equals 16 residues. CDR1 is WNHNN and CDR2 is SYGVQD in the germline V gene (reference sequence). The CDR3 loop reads CASSESRGQVAYEQYF. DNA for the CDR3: TGCGCCAGCAGTGAGTCGCGGGGGCAGGTAGCCTACGAGCAGTACTTC.

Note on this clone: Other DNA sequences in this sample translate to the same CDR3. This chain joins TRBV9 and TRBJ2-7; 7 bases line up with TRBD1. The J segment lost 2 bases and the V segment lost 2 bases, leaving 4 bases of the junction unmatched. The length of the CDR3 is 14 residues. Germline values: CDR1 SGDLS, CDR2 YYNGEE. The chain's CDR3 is CASSVGTVPYEQYF. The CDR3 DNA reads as TGTGCCAGCAGCGTGGGGACAGTTCCCTACGAGCAGTACTTC.

CDR3 bases: TGTGCCAGCTCCGGGCCCTACAATGAGCAGTTCTTC. Protein product: CASSGPYNEQFF. The chain joins TRBV19 to TRBJ2-1, with D hard to call. The CDR3 runs 12 residues. Trimming pared 9 bases from V and 2 bases from J, leaving 8 bases between. In germline, CDR1 is LNHDA, CDR2 SQIVND (reference sequence).

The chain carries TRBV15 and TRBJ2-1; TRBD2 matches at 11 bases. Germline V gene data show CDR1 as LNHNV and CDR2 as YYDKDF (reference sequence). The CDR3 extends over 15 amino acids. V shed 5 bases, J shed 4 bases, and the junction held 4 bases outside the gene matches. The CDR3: CATSLRTSGYNEQFF. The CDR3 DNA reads TGTGCCACCAGCTTACGGACTAGCGGGTACAATGAGCAGTTCTTC.

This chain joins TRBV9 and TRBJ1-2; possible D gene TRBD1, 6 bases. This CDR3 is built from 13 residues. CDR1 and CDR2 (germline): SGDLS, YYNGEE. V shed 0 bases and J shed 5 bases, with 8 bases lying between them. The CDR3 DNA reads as TGTGCCAGCAGCGTAGGACAGGAGTATGGCTACACCTTC. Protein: CASSVGQEYGYTF.

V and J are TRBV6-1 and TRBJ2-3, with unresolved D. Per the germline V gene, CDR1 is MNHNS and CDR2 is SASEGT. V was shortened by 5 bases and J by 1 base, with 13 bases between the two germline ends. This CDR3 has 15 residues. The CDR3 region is CASSTLPGGTDTQYF. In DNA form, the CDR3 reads TGTGCCAGCAGTACCCTCCCGGGCGGCACAGATACGCAGTATTTT.

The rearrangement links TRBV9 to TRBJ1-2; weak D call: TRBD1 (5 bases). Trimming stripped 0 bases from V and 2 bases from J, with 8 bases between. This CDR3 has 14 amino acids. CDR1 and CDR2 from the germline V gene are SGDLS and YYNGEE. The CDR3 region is CASSVDQGNYGYTF. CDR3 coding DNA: TGTGCCAGCAGCGTAGATCAGGGAAACTATGGCTACACCTTC.

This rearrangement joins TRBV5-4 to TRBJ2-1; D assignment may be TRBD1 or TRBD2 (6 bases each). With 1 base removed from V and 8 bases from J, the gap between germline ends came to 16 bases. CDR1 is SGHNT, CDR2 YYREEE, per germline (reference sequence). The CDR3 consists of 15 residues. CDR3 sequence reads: CASSLQGGTGDEQFF. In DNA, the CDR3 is TGTGCCAGCAGCTTGCAAGGGGGGACCGGGGATGAGCAGTTCTTC.

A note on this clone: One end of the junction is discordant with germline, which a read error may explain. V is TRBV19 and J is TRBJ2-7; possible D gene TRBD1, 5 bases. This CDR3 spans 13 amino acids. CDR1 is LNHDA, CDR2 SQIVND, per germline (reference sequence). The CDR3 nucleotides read TGTGCCAGCAGTAGGGGCTCGGGCGACGAGCAGTACTTC. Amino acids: CASSRGSGDEQYF. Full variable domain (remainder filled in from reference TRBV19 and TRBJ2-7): DGGITQSPKYLFRKEGQNVTLSCEQNLNHDAMYWYRQDPGQGLRLIYYSQIVNDFQKGDIAEGYSVSREKKESFPLTVTSAQKNPTAFYLCASSRGSGDEQYFGPGTRLTVT.